Shown below are 15 T cell receptor beta chains from a single sample sequenced in a study of cytomegalovirus exposure and HLA in healthy donors. 13 Jbeta primers and 60 Vbeta primers were used for the PCR. Measured with immunoSEQ multiplex PCR; TCRdb has only the in-frame clones, and not every one. The sample yields hundreds of thousands of clones, 60% to 80% seen once. The sequenced sample consisted of PBMCs. The receptors derive from a woman in her 30s in good health and CMV-seronegative.

The table lists this clone with a count of one. The rearrangement uses TRBV12-2 and TRBJ2-7; the table's TRBD2 call for D was not verified on the DNA. TRBV12-2 is tagged as a pseudogene. CDR3 length: 16 residues. CDR3 protein: CASRLSLRENRLQQYF. CDR3 nucleotide sequence: TGTGCAAGTCGCTTAAGTTTACGGGAGAATCGTCTTCAGCAGTACTTC.

Here the CDR3 DNA reads TGTGCCAGCAGCAAACTCCCCCTGCTGGGGCTTTCACCACACAATGAGCAGTTCTTC. Its protein product is CASSKLPLLGLSPHNEQFF. The gene calls are TRBV21-1 and TRBJ2-1; the table gives TRBD1 as D, unverified against the DNA. TRBV21-1 is a listed pseudogene. The CDR3 covers 19 residues.

V usage is TRBV9 and J usage is TRBJ1-2, with D perhaps matching TRBD1 (5 bases). V was pared by 0 bases and J by 6 bases, with 21 bases between. This CDR3 has 17 amino acids. The germline V gene has CDR1 SGDLS and CDR2 YYNGEE. The CDR3 here is CASSVDDQGFRADGYTF. The CDR3 DNA is TGTGCCAGCAGCGTAGACGATCAGGGATTTCGTGCGGATGGCTACACCTTC.

The chain couples TRBV18 to TRBJ1-1; 7 nucleotides line up with TRBD1. Germline CDR1 reads KGHSH; CDR2 reads LQKENI. This CDR3 comprises 15 residues. Trimming took 1 base from V and 1 from J; bases not matched to a gene: 3. CDR3: CASSPLQGENTEAFF. In DNA, the CDR3 is TGTGCCAGCTCACCACTGCAGGGGGAGAACACTGAAGCTTTCTTT. Full variable domain (missing parts from reference TRBV18 and TRBJ1-1): NAGVMQNPRHLVRRRGQEARLRCSPMKGHSHVYWYRQLPEEGLKFMVYLQKENIIDESGMPKERFSAEFPKEGPSILRIQQVVRGDSAAYFCASSPLQGENTEAFFGQGTRLTVV.

This sequence joins TRBV27 and TRBJ2-3, with 9 bases aligning to TRBD2. J was trimmed by 8 bases and V by 0 bases; bases with no gene match: 9. This CDR3 region has 16 residues. Germline V CDR1 and CDR2: MNHEY, SMNVEV (reference sequence). The DNA of the CDR3 is TGTGCCAGCAGTTTATCTATTGGTAGCGGGAGACGTACGCAGTATTTT. It encodes CASSLSIGSGRRTQYF.

The genes are TRBV7-9 and TRBJ1-6, with unresolved D. The CDR3 covers 15 residues. Germline V lookup: CDR1 SEHNR, CDR2 FQNEAQ (reference sequence). Trimming removed 2 bases from V and 9 bases from J, with 14 bases in between. The CDR3 coding sequence is TGTGCCAGCAGCTTAACGGTTTTTGAGGGTTCACCCCTCCACTTT. It translates to CASSLTVFEGSPLHF.

Of note for this clone: Given the absence of the conserved phenylalanine or tryptophan at the CDR3 end, a read error is likely. The rearrangement uses TRBV7-9 and TRBJ1-2, with D possibly being TRBD1 (5 bases). CDR1 SEHNR and CDR2 FQNEAQ come from the germline V gene (reference sequence). CDR3 size: 12 residues. As DNA, the CDR3 is TGTTCCAGCAGCTCTGACAGATATGGCTACACCCTC. Amino acid sequence: CSSSSDRYGYTL.

The rearrangement links TRBV6-5 to TRBJ1-4; the D is unclear. The V and J ends lost 5 bases and 1 base respectively, with 8 bases between them. Looked up from germline, CDR1 is MNHEY and CDR2 is SVGAGI. CDR3 length: 14 amino acids. CDR3 amino acids: CASSMGLTNEKLFF. The DNA for the CDR3 is TGTGCCAGCAGTATGGGCTTAACTAATGAAAAACTGTTTTTT.

With respect to this clone: A junction end diverges from the germline sequence, so it may reflect a read error. The chain has TRBV2 and TRBJ2-2; 7 bases fit TRBD1. Per germline, CDR1 SNHLY and CDR2 FYNNEI. The CDR3 is made up of 17 amino acids. CDR3 coding DNA: TGTGTCAGCAGTGGAGAGGAAGGGGGCGGCTACACCGGGGAGCTGTTTTTT. Translated: CVSSGEEGGGYTGELFF. Complete variable domain (other parts from reference TRBV2 and TRBJ2-2): EPEVTQTPSHQVTQMGQEVILRCVPISNHLYFYWYRQILGQKVEFLVSFYNNEISEKSEIFDDQFSVERPDGSNFTLKIRSTKLEDSAMYFCVSSGEEGGGYTGELFFGEGSRLTVL.

This clone was found once. This sample includes further DNA sequences coding for the same CDR3. The CDR3 loop is CASSLRGNTEAFF. Written as DNA, the CDR3 is TGTGCCAGCAGCTTGCGCGGGAACACTGAAGCTTTCTTT. The chain is built from TRBV5-4 and TRBJ1-1; D uncertain. The CDR3 is 13 amino acids. Germline loops: CDR1 SGHNT, CDR2 YYREEE (reference sequence). V lost 1 base and J 1 base, leaving 5 bases between the germline ends. Together with reference TRBV5-4 and TRBJ1-1, the CDR3 gives the full variable domain: ETGVTQSPTHLIKTRGQQVTLRCSSQSGHNTVSWYQQALGQGPQFIFQYYREEENGRGNFPPRFSGLQFPNYSSELNVNALELDDSALYLCASSLRGNTEAFFGQGTRLTVV.

This chain joins TRBV4-2 and TRBJ2-2; 16 nucleotides align to TRBD2. The CDR3 length is 22 residues. Germline V CDR1 and CDR2: LGHNA, YNFKEQ. V lost 0 bases and J lost 4; bases outside the gene matches: 14. CDR3 protein: CASSQDQWGLAGGVGGTGELFF. The CDR3 bases are TGTGCCAGCAGCCAAGACCAATGGGGACTAGCGGGAGGGGTAGGTGGCACCGGGGAGCTGTTTTTT.

The chain couples TRBV7-2 to TRBJ2-1, with 10 bases lining up with TRBD2. The length of the CDR3 is 15 residues. Looked up from germline, CDR1 is SGHTA and CDR2 is FQGNSA. V trimming: 4 bases; J trimming: 8 bases; junction bases outside the gene matches: 8. The CDR3 nucleotides read TGTGCCAGCAGCTCTCTAGCGGGGGTCCCCCATGAGCAGTTCTTC. It yields the protein CASSSLAGVPHEQFF.

This clone appeared a single time. V is TRBV19 and J is TRBJ2-1; D perhaps matches TRBD2 (5 bases). Trimming took 1 base from V and 5 from J, leaving 15 bases between them. The CDR3 has 16 amino acids. Germline V CDR1 and CDR2: LNHDA, SQIVND (reference sequence). CDR3 in amino acids: CASSIAIGNLNNEQFF. For the CDR3, the DNA is TGTGCCAGTAGTATAGCGATCGGGAATCTGAACAATGAGCAGTTCTTC. Combining the CDR3 with reference TRBV19 and TRBJ2-1 gives the whole variable domain DGGITQSPKYLFRKEGQNVTLSCEQNLNHDAMYWYRQDPGQGLRLIYYSQIVNDFQKGDIAEGYSVSREKKESFPLTVTSAQKNPTAFYLCASSIAIGNLNNEQFFGPGTRLTVL.

There are a few counts of this clone. The chain joins TRBV13 to TRBJ2-1; D perhaps matches TRBD2 (6 bases). The CDR3 has 11 residues. CDR1 is PRHDT and CDR2 is FYEKMQ in the germline V gene (reference sequence). Trimming cost V 3 bases and J 9 bases, with 6 bases left between them. Here the CDR3 reads CASSFSGEQFF. The DNA of the CDR3 is TGTGCCAGCAGCTTTAGCGGTGAGCAGTTCTTC. Complete variable domain (other parts from reference TRBV13 and TRBJ2-1): AAGVIQSPRHLIKEKRETATLKCYPIPRHDTVYWYQQGPGQDPQFLISFYEKMQSDKGSIPDRFSAQQFSDYHSELNMSSLELGDSALYFCASSFSGEQFFGPGTRLTVL.

This clone has a handful of counts. The chain joins TRBV27 to TRBJ2-7; 8 bases line up with TRBD2. Germline values: CDR1 MNHEY, CDR2 SMNVEV (reference sequence). J gave up 0 bases and V 3 bases, and 4 bases lay outside the gene matches. The CDR3 covers 15 residues. CDR3 DNA sequence: TGTGCCAGCAGTTTTCTGAGCGGGAGCTCCTACGAGCAGTACTTC. It specifies CASSFLSGSSYEQYF.